This T cell receptor beta chain was retrieved from a study of cytomegalovirus exposure and HLA in healthy donors. With 4 bases removed from V and 12 bases from J, the gap between germline ends came to 14 bases. CDR3 length equals 12 residues. Germline loops: CDR1 SGHNT, CDR2 YYREEE (reference sequence). PCR primers comprised 60 Vbeta and 13 Jbeta primers. Data came from immunoSEQ multiplex PCR; TCRdb stores just in-frame clones and leaves some out. Found here are some 96,000 clones, approximately 79% of them singletons; the top ten hold around 19%. The table lists this clone with a count of one. The sequence was collected from an older woman in good health and CMV-seropositive. The sequenced material came from PBMCs. The chain couples TRBV5-4 to TRBJ2-1; D gene ambiguous. The CDR3 DNA follows: TGTGCCAGCAGCCTCCCGCTGGGCCGGCAGTTCTTC. It encodes CASSLPLGRQFF.